This T cell receptor (beta chain) was recovered during a study of OX40 agonist ivuxolimab in advanced cancers. TCRdb's table, derived via immunoSEQ multiplex PCR, lists solely in-frame clones and lacks some. The top ten clones hold approximately 1.7% of a sample with tens of thousands of clones, around 87% of them seen once. CDR1 is SGHTA and CDR2 is FQGNSA in the germline V gene. The CDR3 has 18 residues. The ends lost 2 bases at V and 3 bases at J; junction bases unmatched: 9. The source of this sequence is an adult with an advanced solid tumor such as melanoma, head and neck, liver or kidney cancer. The chain is built from TRBV7-2 and TRBJ2-2; 10 nucleotides match TRBD1. Sequencing used CD4+ or CD8+ T cells sorted from blood, obtained in a trial of the OX40 agonist ivuxolimab. The CDR3 region is CASSLTPGQGTYTGELFF. The CDR3 DNA is TGTGCCAGCAGCTTAACTCCGGGACAGGGGACATACACCGGGGAGCTGTTTTTT.